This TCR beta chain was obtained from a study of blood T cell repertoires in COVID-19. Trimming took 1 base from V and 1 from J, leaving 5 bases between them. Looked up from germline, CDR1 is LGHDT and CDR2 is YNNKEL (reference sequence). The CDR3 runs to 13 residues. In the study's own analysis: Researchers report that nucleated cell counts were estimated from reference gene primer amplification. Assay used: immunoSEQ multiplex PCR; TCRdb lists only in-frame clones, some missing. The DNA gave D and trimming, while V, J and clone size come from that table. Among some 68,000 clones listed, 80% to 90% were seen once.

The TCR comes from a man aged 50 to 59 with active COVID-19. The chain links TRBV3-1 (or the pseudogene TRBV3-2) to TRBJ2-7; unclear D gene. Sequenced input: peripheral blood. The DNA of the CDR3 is TGTGCCAGCAGCCAAGTTGTATCCTACGAGCAGTACTTC. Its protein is CASSQVVSYEQYF.